These 7 T cell receptor beta chains were all obtained from the same sample, sequenced in a study of regulatory T cells in long-lasting Graves disease. Documented time point: newly diagnosed GD, antithyroid drugs for less than 3 months. The TCR library used RNA extracted from PBMCs. With iRepertoire HTBI primers and Arm-PCR of CDR3 regions, TCR beta libraries were built. TCRdb reprocessed the multiplex PCR reads via MiXCR and lists one record per CDR3 protein. The sample lists under 300,000 distinct CDR3 sequences; around 20% were seen once. Sequencing used peripheral blood mononuclear cells (PBMCs), obtained at new diagnosis, from a patient treated with antithyroid drugs. The receptors were sampled from a female donor with Graves disease.

The sample holds a few counts of this clonotype. The rearrangement links TRBV10-1 to TRBJ1-1, with 10 bases lining up with TRBD1. This CDR3 has 14 amino acids. From germline, CDR1 is WNHNN and CDR2 SYGVQD (reference sequence). V lost 5 bases and J lost 5; bases outside the gene matches: 5. CDR3 in amino acids: CASSRGQGWTEAFF. CDR3 DNA sequence: TGCGCCAGCAGTCGGGGACAGGGGTGGACTGAAGCTTTCTTT.

At least ten counts were recorded for this clonotype. The chain has TRBV11-2 and TRBJ2-3; D is uncertain. CDR3 size: 16 residues. V lost 2 bases to trimming and J lost 2 bases, with 14 bases between them. The germline V gene encodes CDR1 SGHAT and CDR2 FQNNGV. The CDR3, as DNA: TGTGCCAGCAGCTTAACAAGCCTCGTCCCCACAGATACGCAGTATTTT. This sequence encodes CASSLTSLVPTDTQYF.

This clonotype was seen at least ten times. V is TRBV2 and J is TRBJ1-1, with D possibly being TRBD1 (6 bases). The V end was cut by 2 bases, the J end by 5 bases, with 15 bases between. This CDR3 comprises 15 residues. Looked up from germline, CDR1 is SNHLY and CDR2 is FYNNEI. CDR3 sequence (DNA): TGTGCCAGCAGTGAACTTACAGGGAAGGAGACTGAAGCTTTCTTT. Translated, it gives CASSELTGKETEAFF.

This rearrangement joins TRBV27 to TRBJ1-1; D is uncertain. Looked up from germline, CDR1 is MNHEY and CDR2 is SMNVEV (reference sequence). The V gene lost 5 bases and the J gene lost 1 base, with 14 bases spanning the gap. This CDR3 comprises 15 residues. CDR3 sequence (DNA): TGTGCCAGCAGTCCTTCAGCCCCCAGGAACACTGAAGCTTTCTTT. This encodes CASSPSAPRNTEAFF.

The V gene is TRBV5-4, the J gene TRBJ2-3; D unclear. CDR1 is SGHNT, CDR2 YYREEE, per germline (reference sequence). Trimming shortened V by 0 bases and J by 4 bases, and 6 bases separated the two germline ends. The CDR3 extends over 13 amino acids. CDR3 in DNA: TGTGCCAGCAGCTTGGAAAGTCCAGATACGCAGTATTTT. It codes for CASSLESPDTQYF.

Of note for this clonotype: Since a much larger clone is just one base distant, this may be a read error. This sequence joins TRBV5-1 and TRBJ2-5; a possible D gene is TRBD2 (5 bases). The CDR3 contains 14 residues. The germline gives CDR1 SGHRS, CDR2 YFSETQ. The CDR3 DNA reads as TGCGCCAGCAGCACCTTTCCTAGCTTCAATGAGCGGTTCTTC. Its protein is CASSTFPSFNERFF.

This clonotype turned up a few times. Since a much larger clone is just one base distant, this may be a read error. This rearrangement joins TRBV6-2 or TRBV6-3 to TRBJ1-6; D is possibly TRBD1 (5 bases). Germline V gene sequence: CDR1 MNHEY, CDR2 SVGEGT. This CDR3 comprises 18 residues. CDR3 coding DNA: TGTGTCAGCAGTTACTCGCCCTTCCTGACAGATTATAATTCACCCCTCCACTTT. As protein: CVSSYSPFLTDYNSPLHF.